One sample yielded the 27 T cell receptor beta chains listed below, sequenced in a study of CD8+ T cells in alopecia areata. RNA was extracted and reverse transcribed into cDNA as the sequencing template. The data were produced by immunoSEQ multiplex PCR, yet TCRdb's version contains in-frame clones alone and is incomplete. The sample holds 110,000 or so clones, less than 70% seen once. The treatment here: oral pan-JAK inhibitor, 5-10 mg twice daily. The source was CD4+ T cells sorted from blood, collected at week 24, from a patient treated with tofacitinib. Receptor source: a human donor with alopecia areata.

The V call is TRBV7-8, the J call TRBJ2-5; 11 nucleotides agree with TRBD2. Trimming took 6 bases from V and 4 from J; bases not matched to a gene: 16. Per germline, CDR1 SGHVS and CDR2 FQNEAQ. There are 18 residues in the CDR3. The CDR3 loop is CASSSPRGSGGAVETQYF. CDR3 bases: TGTGCCAGCAGTTCCCCCCGAGGTAGCGGGGGGGCCGTAGAGACCCAGTACTTC.

This chain uses TRBV11-2 with TRBJ2-3, with D unclear. V shed 0 bases and J shed 7 bases, with 8 bases lying between them. The germline V gene has CDR1 SGHAT and CDR2 FQNNGV. The CDR3 consists of 13 residues. In DNA, the CDR3 is TGTGCCAGCAGCTTAGATAAGTTGAATACGCAGTATTTT. This gives the protein CASSLDKLNTQYF.

The chain has TRBV19 and TRBJ2-7; either TRBD1 or TRBD2 may supply D (5 bases each). V lost 4 bases and J 0 bases, leaving 10 bases between the germline ends. This CDR3 is built from 14 residues. CDR1 is LNHDA, CDR2 SQIVND, per germline (reference sequence). The CDR3 sequence: CASSRDGGSYEQYF. The CDR3, as DNA: TGTGCCAGTAGTAGGGACGGCGGCTCCTACGAGCAGTACTTC.

The chain recombines TRBV7-2 with TRBJ1-2; 7 bases are a match to TRBD1. V trimming: 1 base; J trimming: 4 bases; junction bases outside the gene matches: 6. Germline V CDR1 and CDR2: SGHTA, FQGNSA. The CDR3 consists of 15 residues. DNA for the CDR3: TGTGCCAGCAGCTTAGAGGCAGGGGGTTTCTATGGCTACACCTTC. It translates to CASSLEAGGFYGYTF. Based on the CDR3 plus reference TRBV7-2 and TRBJ1-2, the full variable domain is GAGVSQSPSNKVTEKGKDVELRCDPISGHTALYWYRQSLGQGLEFLIYFQGNSAPDKSGLPSDRFSAERTGGSVSTLTIQRTQQEDSAVYLCASSLEAGGFYGYTFGSGTRLTVV.

In this sample, this clone turned up a few times. V gene TRBV7-9 combines with J gene TRBJ2-4, with D perhaps assigned TRBD1 or TRBD2 (5 bases each). The V end lost 2 bases, the J end lost 5 bases, and 10 bases lay between the germline ends. Germline loops: CDR1 SEHNR, CDR2 FQNEAQ (reference sequence). CDR3 length equals 14 residues. CDR3 bases: TGTGCCAGCAGCTTATCCCAGGGACAAAACATTCAGTACTTC. It codes for CASSLSQGQNIQYF.

The V call is TRBV5-4, the J call TRBJ2-3; 10 nucleotides match TRBD2. Germline CDR1 and CDR2: SGHNT and YYREEE (reference sequence). This CDR3 comprises 17 residues. J lost 2 bases, V lost 4 bases, and 10 bases had no gene match. The CDR3, as DNA: TGTGCCAGCAGCGGGGGGACTAGCGTTAGGGACACAGATACGCAGTATTTT. Protein: CASSGGTSVRDTDTQYF. The whole variable domain, filled in from reference TRBV5-4 and TRBJ2-3, reads ETGVTQSPTHLIKTRGQQVTLRCSSQSGHNTVSWYQQALGQGPQFIFQYYREEENGRGNFPPRFSGLQFPNYSSELNVNALELDDSALYLCASSGGTSVRDTDTQYFGPGTRLTVL.

In this sample, this clone turned up a few times. The DNA for the CDR3 is TGTGCCAGCAGTTACTCATCCGGTAGGGCAGGAGAGACCCAGTACTTC. Protein product: CASSYSSGRAGETQYF. This chain connects TRBV6-5 to TRBJ2-5; D is uncertain. Trimming took off 0 bases at V and 4 bases at J, with 15 bases between the two ends. Germline lookup yields CDR1 MNHEY and CDR2 SVGAGI. There are 16 residues in the CDR3.

V usage is TRBV7-9 and J usage is TRBJ1-6; D is perhaps TRBD1 (5 bases). V was pared by 7 bases and J by 7 bases, with 14 bases between. Germline values: CDR1 SEHNR, CDR2 FQNEAQ (reference sequence). The CDR3 spans 14 residues. The CDR3 protein is CASNLGAENSPLHF. The DNA for the CDR3 is TGTGCCAGCAACCTAGGGGCGGAAAATTCACCCCTCCACTTT.

This chain links TRBV29-1 with TRBJ1-1; D call uncertain. The germline CDR1 and CDR2 sequences are SQVTM and ANQGSEA. The CDR3 contains 12 residues. V lost 5 bases and J 10 bases, leaving 17 bases between the germline ends. The DNA for the CDR3 is TGCAGCGTTACACAACCGGGGTTATCAGCTTTCTTT. It codes for CSVTQPGLSAFF.

In DNA form, the CDR3 reads TGTGCCAGCAGCATTGCCGGGACAGAGAGCTCCTACGAGCAGTACTTC. Its protein product is CASSIAGTESSYEQYF. The genes are TRBV25-1 and TRBJ2-7; 7 bases agree with TRBD1. Germline V gives CDR1 MGHDK, CDR2 SYGVNS. There are 16 residues in the CDR3. V gave up 6 bases and J gave up 0 bases; unmatched junction bases: 11.

V usage is TRBV6-5 and J usage is TRBJ1-1, with unresolved D. The germline V gene has CDR1 MNHEY and CDR2 SVGAGI. The CDR3 is 13 amino acids. Trimming took 7 bases from V and 3 from J, leaving 12 bases between them. CDR3 residues: CASMEREDTEAFF. CDR3 bases: TGTGCCAGCATGGAGAGGGAAGACACTGAAGCTTTCTTT.

This clone was recorded once. The V and J genes are TRBV25-1 and TRBJ1-2; 7 bases map to TRBD1. The CDR3 totals 15 residues. Per germline, CDR1 MGHDK and CDR2 SYGVNS. V lost 2 bases, J lost 6 bases, and 9 bases stayed unmatched. Here the CDR3 DNA reads TGTGCCAGCAGTGAAAGGGTCCAGGGGGGCGATGGCTACACCTTC. Translated: CASSERVQGGDGYTF.

The chain links TRBV6-1 to TRBJ2-7; D not resolved. The CDR3 has 13 amino acids. Trimming took off 2 bases at V and 4 bases at J, with 9 bases between the two ends. Per the germline V gene, CDR1 is MNHNS and CDR2 is SASEGT. CDR3: CASSERSSYEQYF. The CDR3 region has the DNA TGTGCCAGCAGTGAAAGATCCTCTTACGAGCAGTACTTC.

The J gene is TRBJ2-4, the V gene TRBV4-1, with a weak D call TRBD2 (7 bases). The length of the CDR3 is 15 residues. Per germline, CDR1 MGHRA and CDR2 YSYEKL. V gave up 3 bases and J gave up 7 bases, with 16 bases separating them. CDR3 protein: CASSQRGGAENIQYF. The CDR3 DNA reads TGCGCCAGCAGCCAGAGGGGGGGCGCGGAGAACATTCAGTACTTC.

J is TRBJ2-5 and V is TRBV29-1, with D uncertain. Germline V gene sequence: CDR1 SQVTM, CDR2 ANQGSEA. Deletions cut 0 bases from V and 2 bases from J, with 19 bases between. The CDR3 is 17 residues long. CDR3 in amino acids: CSVEDGVAHLVQETQYF. The CDR3 region has the DNA TGCAGCGTTGAAGATGGCGTGGCCCACTTAGTGCAAGAGACCCAGTACTTC. The full variable domain, its missing parts supplied by reference TRBV29-1 and TRBJ2-5, is SAVISQKPSRDICQRGTSLTIQCQVDSQVTMMFWYRQQPGQSLTLIATANQGSEATYESGFVIDKFPISRPNLTFSTLTVSNMSPEDSSIYLCSVEDGVAHLVQETQYFGPGTRLLVL.

This sequence joins TRBV7-2 and TRBJ1-3; tentatively, D is TRBD1 (5 bases). The germline V gene encodes CDR1 SGHTA and CDR2 FQGNSA. Trimming took 5 bases from V and 0 from J, leaving 11 bases between them. This CDR3 has 15 residues. The CDR3 nucleotides are TGTGCCAGCAGCCCCGACAGCAACTCTGGAAACACCATATATTTT. Amino acids: CASSPDSNSGNTIYF.

The chain has TRBV9 and TRBJ2-3, with 8 nucleotides matching TRBD2. The J segment lost 5 bases and the V segment lost 4 bases, leaving 9 bases of the junction unmatched. This CDR3 spans 15 amino acids. The germline gives CDR1 SGDLS, CDR2 YYNGEE. The CDR3 spells CASSQTAGEGDTQYF. The CDR3 coding sequence is TGTGCCAGCAGCCAGACAGCGGGGGAGGGAGATACGCAGTATTTT.

With regard to this clone: The sample holds other DNA sequences that translate to the same CDR3. The chain carries TRBV11-2 and TRBJ2-1; D is unclear. CDR3 length equals 11 residues. Trimming shortened V by 5 bases and J by 4 bases, and 3 bases separated the two germline ends. CDR1 and CDR2 from the germline V gene are SGHAT and FQNNGV. CDR3 loop: CASSPYNEQFF. The CDR3, as DNA: TGTGCCAGCAGCCCTTACAATGAGCAGTTCTTC.

V is TRBV25-1 and J is TRBJ1-2; D not resolved. V was clipped by 1 base and J by 2 bases, with 5 bases between them. Germline-derived CDR1 and CDR2 are MGHDK and SYGVNS. The CDR3 is made up of 13 amino acids. CDR3 sequence (DNA): TGTGCCAGCAGTGAATCCAGGAACTATGGCTACACCTTC. Translated, it gives CASSESRNYGYTF.

This clone turned up a few times. The chain couples TRBV4-2 to TRBJ1-6; D ambiguous. CDR1 and CDR2 (germline): LGHNA, YNFKEQ. Trimming pared 0 bases from V and 14 bases from J, leaving 11 bases between. The CDR3 loop spans 13 amino acids. The DNA for the CDR3 is TGTGCCAGCAGCCAAGATATAGGAGAGGCCCTCCACTTT. This codes for CASSQDIGEALHF.

The chain has TRBV30 and TRBJ1-1, with 7 bases identical to TRBD1. The CDR3 has 14 amino acids. The germline gives CDR1 GTSNPN, CDR2 SVGIG (reference sequence). J gave up 4 bases and V 0 bases, and 5 bases lay outside the gene matches. The CDR3 here is CAWSVIQGSTEAFF. CDR3 in DNA: TGTGCCTGGAGTGTGATACAGGGGTCCACTGAAGCTTTCTTT.

V gene TRBV5-1 combines with J gene TRBJ2-5; TRBD2 aligns across 10 bases. CDR3 length: 15 residues. Germline-derived CDR1 and CDR2 are SGHRS and YFSETQ. V shed 4 bases and J 4 bases; nucleotides not matched to a gene: 7. CDR3 nucleotide sequence: TGCGCCAGCAGCCTTGGGACTAGCGTTCGAGAGACCCAGTACTTC. It is translated as CASSLGTSVRETQYF.

V usage is TRBV5-6 and J usage is TRBJ1-5; D is ambiguous. Germline CDR1 is SGHDT and CDR2 is YYEEEE. Trimming removed 2 bases at V and 1 base at J, with 7 bases between. The CDR3 totals 14 residues. CDR3 protein: CASSFMRSNQPQHF. The CDR3 bases are TGTGCCAGCAGCTTTATGCGGAGCAATCAGCCCCAGCATTTT.

In its sample, this clone was seen a few times. This sequence joins TRBV2 and TRBJ1-2; D not resolved. CDR1 SNHLY and CDR2 FYNNEI come from the germline V gene. The CDR3 spans 11 residues. V lost 4 bases and J 4 bases, leaving 4 bases between the germline ends. The DNA of the CDR3 is TGTGCCAGCAGTGTAGTCTATGGCTACACCTTC. Encoded protein: CASSVVYGYTF.

The J gene is TRBJ1-1, the V gene TRBV5-1; TRBD1 aligns across 8 bases. Trimming cost V 4 bases and J 4 bases; bases outside gene matches: 6. Germline-derived CDR1 and CDR2 are SGHRS and YFSETQ. The CDR3 consists of 14 residues. The DNA for the CDR3 is TGCGCCAGCAGCGGGACAGGAGGATCCACTGAAGCTTTCTTT. Translation: CASSGTGGSTEAFF. The entire variable domain, with the rest obtained from reference TRBV5-1 and TRBJ1-1, is as follows: KAGVTQTPRYLIKTRGQQVTLSCSPISGHRSVSWYQQTPGQGLQFLFEYFSETQRNKGNFPGRFSGRQFSNSRSEMNVSTLELGDSALYLCASSGTGGSTEAFFGQGTRLTVV.

This clone appeared a few times. V and J are TRBV4-3 and TRBJ2-2, with 7 positions matching TRBD1. Looked up from germline, CDR1 is LGHNA and CDR2 is YSLEER. V dropped 1 base and J dropped 4; count of bases not matched to a gene: 9. The CDR3 length is 17 residues. For the CDR3, the DNA is TGCGCCAGCAGCCAAGTCCCAGGGGGTTCGTCCACCGGGGAGCTGTTTTTT. It encodes CASSQVPGGSSTGELFF.

As DNA, the CDR3 is TGCGCCAGCAGCTTGGCCACAGCGAACACTGAAGCTTTCTTT. It translates to CASSLATANTEAFF. The chain joins TRBV5-1 to TRBJ1-1; unclear D gene. The germline gives CDR1 SGHRS, CDR2 YFSETQ. Trimming stripped 0 bases from V and 1 base from J, with 7 bases between. This CDR3 region has 14 residues.